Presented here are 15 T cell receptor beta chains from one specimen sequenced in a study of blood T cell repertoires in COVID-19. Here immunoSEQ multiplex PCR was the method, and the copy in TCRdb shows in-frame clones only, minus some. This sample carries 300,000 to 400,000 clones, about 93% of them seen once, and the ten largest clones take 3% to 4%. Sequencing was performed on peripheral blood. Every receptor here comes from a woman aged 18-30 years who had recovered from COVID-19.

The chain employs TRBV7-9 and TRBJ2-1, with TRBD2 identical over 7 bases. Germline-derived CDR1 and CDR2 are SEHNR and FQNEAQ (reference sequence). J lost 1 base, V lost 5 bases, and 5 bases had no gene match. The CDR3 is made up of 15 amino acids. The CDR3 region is CASSAREGSYNEQFF. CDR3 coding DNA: TGTGCCAGCAGCGCGAGGGAGGGTTCCTACAATGAGCAGTTCTTC.

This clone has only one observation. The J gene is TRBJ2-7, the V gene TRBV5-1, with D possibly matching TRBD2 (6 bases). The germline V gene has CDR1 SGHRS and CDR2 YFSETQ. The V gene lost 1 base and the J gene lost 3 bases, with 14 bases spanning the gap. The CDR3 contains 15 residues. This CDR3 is CASSLSVGLLYEQYV. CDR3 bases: TGCGCCAGCAGCTTGTCGGTGGGACTCCTCTACGAGCAGTACGTC.

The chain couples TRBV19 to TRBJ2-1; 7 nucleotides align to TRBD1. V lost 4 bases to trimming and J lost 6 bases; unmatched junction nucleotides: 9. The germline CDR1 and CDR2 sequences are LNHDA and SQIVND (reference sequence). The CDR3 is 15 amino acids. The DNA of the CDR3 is TGTGCCAGTAGTACCCGACAGGGTCTGGGCAATGAGCAGTTCTTC. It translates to CASSTRQGLGNEQFF.

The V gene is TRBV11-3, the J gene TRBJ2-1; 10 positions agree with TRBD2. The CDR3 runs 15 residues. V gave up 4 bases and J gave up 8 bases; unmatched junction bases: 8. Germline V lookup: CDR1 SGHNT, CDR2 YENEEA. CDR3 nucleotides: TGTGCCAGCAGCTCGATAGCGGGAGGCAGCGATGAGCAGTTCTTC. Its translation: CASSSIAGGSDEQFF.

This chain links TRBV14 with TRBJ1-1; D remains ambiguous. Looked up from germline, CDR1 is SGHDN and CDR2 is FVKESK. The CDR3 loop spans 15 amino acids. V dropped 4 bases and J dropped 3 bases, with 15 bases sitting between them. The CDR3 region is CASSLRRGADTEAFF. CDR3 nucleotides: TGTGCCAGCAGCCTTCGGCGGGGAGCGGACACTGAAGCTTTCTTT.

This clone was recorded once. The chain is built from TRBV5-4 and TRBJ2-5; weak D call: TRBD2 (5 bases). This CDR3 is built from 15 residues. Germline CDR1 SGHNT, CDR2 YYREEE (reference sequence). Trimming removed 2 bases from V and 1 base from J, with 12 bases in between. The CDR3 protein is CASSFKTGSQETQYF. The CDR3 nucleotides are TGTGCCAGCAGCTTTAAGACGGGATCCCAAGAGACCCAGTACTTC. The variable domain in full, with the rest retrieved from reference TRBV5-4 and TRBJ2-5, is ETGVTQSPTHLIKTRGQQVTLRCSSQSGHNTVSWYQQALGQGPQFIFQYYREEENGRGNFPPRFSGLQFPNYSSELNVNALELDDSALYLCASSFKTGSQETQYFGPGTRLLVL.

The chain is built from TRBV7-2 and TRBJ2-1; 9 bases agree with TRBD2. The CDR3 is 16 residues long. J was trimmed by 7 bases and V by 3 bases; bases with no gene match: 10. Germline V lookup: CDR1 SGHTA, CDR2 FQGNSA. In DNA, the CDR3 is TGTGCCAGCAGCTTCGGCGGGAGGGCCATGAGGAATGAGCAGTTCTTC. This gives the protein CASSFGGRAMRNEQFF.

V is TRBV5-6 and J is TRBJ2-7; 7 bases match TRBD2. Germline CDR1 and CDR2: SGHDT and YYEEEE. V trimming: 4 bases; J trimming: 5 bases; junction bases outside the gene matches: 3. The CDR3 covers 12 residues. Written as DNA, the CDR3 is TGTGCCAGCAGCCTCACTAGCGACGAGCAGTACGTC. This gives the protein CASSLTSDEQYV.

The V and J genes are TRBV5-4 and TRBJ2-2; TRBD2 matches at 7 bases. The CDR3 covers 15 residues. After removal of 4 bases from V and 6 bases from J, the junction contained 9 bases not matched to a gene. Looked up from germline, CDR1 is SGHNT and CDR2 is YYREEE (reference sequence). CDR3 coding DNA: TGTGCCAGCAGCCGACCCGGGACTACCCCCGGGGAGCTGTTTTTT. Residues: CASSRPGTTPGELFF. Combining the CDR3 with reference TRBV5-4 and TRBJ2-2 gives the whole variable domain ETGVTQSPTHLIKTRGQQVTLRCSSQSGHNTVSWYQQALGQGPQFIFQYYREEENGRGNFPPRFSGLQFPNYSSELNVNALELDDSALYLCASSRPGTTPGELFFGEGSRLTVL.

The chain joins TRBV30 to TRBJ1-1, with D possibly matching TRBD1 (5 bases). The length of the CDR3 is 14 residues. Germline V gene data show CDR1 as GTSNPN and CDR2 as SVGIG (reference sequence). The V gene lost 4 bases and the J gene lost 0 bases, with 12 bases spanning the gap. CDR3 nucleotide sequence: TGTGCCTGGATGGGGGGATTCATGAACACTGAAGCTTTCTTT. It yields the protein CAWMGGFMNTEAFF. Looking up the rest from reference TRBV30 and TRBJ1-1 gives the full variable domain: SQTIHQWPATLVQPVGSPLSLECTVEGTSNPNLYWYRQAAGRGLQLLFYSVGIGQISSEVPQNLSASRPQDRQFILSSKKLLLSDSGFYLCAWMGGFMNTEAFFGQGTRLTVV.

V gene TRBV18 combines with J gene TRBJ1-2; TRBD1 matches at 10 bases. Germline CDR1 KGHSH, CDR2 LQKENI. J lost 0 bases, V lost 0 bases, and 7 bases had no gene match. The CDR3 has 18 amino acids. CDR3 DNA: TGTGCCAGCTCACCACCGAGGGGACAGGGGAACTCTAACTATGGCTACACCTTC. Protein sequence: CASSPPRGQGNSNYGYTF. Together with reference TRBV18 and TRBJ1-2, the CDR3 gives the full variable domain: NAGVMQNPRHLVRRRGQEARLRCSPMKGHSHVYWYRQLPEEGLKFMVYLQKENIIDESGMPKERFSAEFPKEGPSILRIQQVVRGDSAAYFCASSPPRGQGNSNYGYTFGSGTRLTVV.

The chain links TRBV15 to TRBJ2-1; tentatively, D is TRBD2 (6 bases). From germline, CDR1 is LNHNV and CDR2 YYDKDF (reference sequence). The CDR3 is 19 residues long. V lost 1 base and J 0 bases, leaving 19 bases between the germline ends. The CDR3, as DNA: TGTGCCACCAGCAGAGCCCCAGGAGTAGCGGCTAGCTCCTACAATGAGCAGTTCTTC. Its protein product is CATSRAPGVAASSYNEQFF.

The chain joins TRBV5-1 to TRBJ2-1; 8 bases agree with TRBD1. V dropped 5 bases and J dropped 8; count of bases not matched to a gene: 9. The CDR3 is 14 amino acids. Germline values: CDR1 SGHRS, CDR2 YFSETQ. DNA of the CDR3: TGCGCCAGCAGACCCGGACAGGGTTTTGATGAGCAGTTCTTC. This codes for CASRPGQGFDEQFF.

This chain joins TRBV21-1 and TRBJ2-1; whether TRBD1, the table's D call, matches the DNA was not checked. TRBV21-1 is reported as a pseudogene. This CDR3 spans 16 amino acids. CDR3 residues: CASSNPFLSRGNEQFF. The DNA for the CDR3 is TGTGCCAGCAGCAACCCCTTTCTCTCTAGGGGTAATGAGCAGTTCTTC.

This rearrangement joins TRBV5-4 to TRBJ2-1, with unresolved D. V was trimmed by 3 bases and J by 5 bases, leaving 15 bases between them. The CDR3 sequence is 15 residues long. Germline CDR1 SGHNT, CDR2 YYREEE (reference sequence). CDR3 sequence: CASSSLGDFDNEQFF. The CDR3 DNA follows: TGTGCCAGCAGCTCCCTCGGCGACTTCGACAATGAGCAGTTCTTC.